This T cell receptor beta chain stems from a study of blood T cell repertoires in COVID-19. For the study at large: Italy, Spain and the United States were the sources of the convalescent and acute COVID-19 samples.

Enrolled during active infection, Seattle patients were then followed longitudinally. This CDR3 is built from 19 residues. With V trimmed by 1 base and J by 4 bases, 16 bases remained unmatched. The germline V gene encodes CDR1 SGHRS and CDR2 YFSETQ. Original processing notes: Amplification from reference gene primers served as the basis for estimated nucleated cell counts. The protocol was immunoSEQ multiplex PCR, while the TCRdb copy is restricted to in-frame clones and leaves out a portion. V and J calls and clone size follow that table, whereas D and trimming were derived from the DNA. Of 220,000 or so clones in the sample, around 86% were seen once.

The chain uses TRBV5-1 and TRBJ2-2, with 7 nucleotides matching TRBD1. This clonotype was sampled from a woman of 80 years or more with COVID-19, enrolled during active disease. The source material was peripheral blood. This CDR3 is CASSLRPLIGGAATGELFF. CDR3 DNA sequence: TGCGCCAGCAGCTTGCGTCCTCTCATAGGGGGCGCGGCCACCGGGGAGCTGTTTTTT.